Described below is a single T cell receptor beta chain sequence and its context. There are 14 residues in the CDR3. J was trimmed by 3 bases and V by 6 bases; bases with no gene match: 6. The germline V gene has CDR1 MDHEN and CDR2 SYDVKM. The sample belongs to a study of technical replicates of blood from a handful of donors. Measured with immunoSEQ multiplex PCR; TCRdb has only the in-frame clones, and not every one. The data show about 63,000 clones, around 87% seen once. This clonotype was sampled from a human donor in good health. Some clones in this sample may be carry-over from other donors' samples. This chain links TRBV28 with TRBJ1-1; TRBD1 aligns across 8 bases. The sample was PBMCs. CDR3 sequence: CASSNRGGYTEAFF. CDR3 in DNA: TGTGCCAGCAGCAACAGGGGGGGATACACTGAAGCTTTCTTT.